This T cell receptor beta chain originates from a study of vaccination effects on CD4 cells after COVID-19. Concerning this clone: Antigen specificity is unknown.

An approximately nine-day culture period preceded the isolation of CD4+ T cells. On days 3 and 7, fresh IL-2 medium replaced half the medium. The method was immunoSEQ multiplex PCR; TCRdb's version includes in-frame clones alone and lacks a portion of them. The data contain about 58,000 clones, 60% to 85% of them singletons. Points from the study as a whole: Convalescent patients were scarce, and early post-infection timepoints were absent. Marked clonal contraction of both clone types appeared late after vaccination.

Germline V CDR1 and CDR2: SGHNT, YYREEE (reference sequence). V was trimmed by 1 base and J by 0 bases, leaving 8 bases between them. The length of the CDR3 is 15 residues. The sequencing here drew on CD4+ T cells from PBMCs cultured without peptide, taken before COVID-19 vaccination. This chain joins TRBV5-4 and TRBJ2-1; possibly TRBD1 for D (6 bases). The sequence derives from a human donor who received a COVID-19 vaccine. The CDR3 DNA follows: TGTGCCAGCAGCTTGAGGGGGAGCTCCTACAATGAGCAGTTCTTC. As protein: CASSLRGSSYNEQFF.